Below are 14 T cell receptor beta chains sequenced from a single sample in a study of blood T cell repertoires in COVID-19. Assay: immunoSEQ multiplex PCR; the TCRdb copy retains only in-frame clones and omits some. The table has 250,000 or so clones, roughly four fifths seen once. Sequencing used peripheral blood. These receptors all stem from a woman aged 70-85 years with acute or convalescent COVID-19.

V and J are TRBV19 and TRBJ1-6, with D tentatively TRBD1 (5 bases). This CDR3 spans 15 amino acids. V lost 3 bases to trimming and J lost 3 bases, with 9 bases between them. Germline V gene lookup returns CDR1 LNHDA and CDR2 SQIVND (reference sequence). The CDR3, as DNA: TGTGCCAGTAGTATGGCAGGGTTCTATAATTCACCCCTCCACTTT. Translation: CASSMAGFYNSPLHF. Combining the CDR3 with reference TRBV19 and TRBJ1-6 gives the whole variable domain DGGITQSPKYLFRKEGQNVTLSCEQNLNHDAMYWYRQDPGQGLRLIYYSQIVNDFQKGDIAEGYSVSREKKESFPLTVTSAQKNPTAFYLCASSMAGFYNSPLHFGNGTRLTVT.

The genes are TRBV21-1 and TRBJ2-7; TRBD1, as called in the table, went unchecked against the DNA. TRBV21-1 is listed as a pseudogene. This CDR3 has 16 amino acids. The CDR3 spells CASSKAPGQHSYEQYF. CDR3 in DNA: TGTGCCAGCAGCAAAGCTCCGGGACAGCACTCCTACGAGCAGTACTTC.

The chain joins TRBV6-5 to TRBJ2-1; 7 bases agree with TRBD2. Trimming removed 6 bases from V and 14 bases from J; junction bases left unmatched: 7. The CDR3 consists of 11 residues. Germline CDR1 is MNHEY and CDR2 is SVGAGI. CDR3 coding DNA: TGTGCCAGCAGCAATAGCGGGTTGGAGTTCTTC. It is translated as CASSNSGLEFF.

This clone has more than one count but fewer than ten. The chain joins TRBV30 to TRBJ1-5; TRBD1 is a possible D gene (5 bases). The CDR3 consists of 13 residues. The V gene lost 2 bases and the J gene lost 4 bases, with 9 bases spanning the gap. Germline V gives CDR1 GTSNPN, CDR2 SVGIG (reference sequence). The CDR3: CAWSRRGNQPQHF. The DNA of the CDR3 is TGTGCCTGGAGTCGGCGGGGGAATCAGCCCCAGCATTTT.

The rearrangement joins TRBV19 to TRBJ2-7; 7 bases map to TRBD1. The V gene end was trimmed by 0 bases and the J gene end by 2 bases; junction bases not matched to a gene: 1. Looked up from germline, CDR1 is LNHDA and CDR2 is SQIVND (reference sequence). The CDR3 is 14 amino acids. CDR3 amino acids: CASSIEQGAYEQYF. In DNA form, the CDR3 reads TGTGCCAGTAGTATAGAGCAGGGGGCCTACGAGCAGTACTTC.

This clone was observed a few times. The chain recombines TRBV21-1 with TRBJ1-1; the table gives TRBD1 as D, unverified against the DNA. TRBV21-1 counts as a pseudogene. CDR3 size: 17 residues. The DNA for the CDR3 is TGTGCCAGCAGCAAAGCGAGGGGGAACGGTCCGAACACTGAAGCTTTCTTT. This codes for CASSKARGNGPNTEAFF.

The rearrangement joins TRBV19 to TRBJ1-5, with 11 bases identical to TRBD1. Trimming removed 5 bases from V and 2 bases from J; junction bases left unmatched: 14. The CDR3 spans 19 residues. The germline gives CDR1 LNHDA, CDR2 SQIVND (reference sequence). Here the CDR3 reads CASSLLLGQGALGNQPQHF. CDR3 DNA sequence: TGTGCCAGTAGTCTGCTCCTCGGACAGGGGGCGTTAGGCAATCAGCCCCAGCATTTT.

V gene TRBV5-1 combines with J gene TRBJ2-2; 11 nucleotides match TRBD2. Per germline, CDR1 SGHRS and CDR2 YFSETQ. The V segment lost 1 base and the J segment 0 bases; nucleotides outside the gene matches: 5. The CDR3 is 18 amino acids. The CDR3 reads CASSLPLAGGPNTGELFF. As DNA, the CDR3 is TGCGCCAGCAGCTTGCCGCTAGCGGGGGGCCCGAACACCGGGGAGCTGTTTTTT.

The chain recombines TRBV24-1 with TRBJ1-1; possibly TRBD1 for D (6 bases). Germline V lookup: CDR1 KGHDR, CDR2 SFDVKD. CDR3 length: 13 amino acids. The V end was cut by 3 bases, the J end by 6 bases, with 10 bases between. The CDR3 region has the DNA TGTGCCACCAGTGATGCACAGGGCGCTGAAGCTTTCTTT. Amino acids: CATSDAQGAEAFF.

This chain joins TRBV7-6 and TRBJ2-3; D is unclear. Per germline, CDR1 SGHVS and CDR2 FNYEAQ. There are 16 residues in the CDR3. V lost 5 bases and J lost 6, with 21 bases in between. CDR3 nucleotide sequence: TGTGCCAGCAGCGACGGCCCCGGTGGTTTCGGGGATACGCAGTATTTT. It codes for CASSDGPGGFGDTQYF.

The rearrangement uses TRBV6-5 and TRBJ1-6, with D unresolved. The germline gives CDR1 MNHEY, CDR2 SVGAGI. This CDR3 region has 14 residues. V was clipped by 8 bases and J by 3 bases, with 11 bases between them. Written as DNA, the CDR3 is TGTGCCAGCCTCATGAGGAGCTATAATTCACCCCTCCACTTT. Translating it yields CASLMRSYNSPLHF.

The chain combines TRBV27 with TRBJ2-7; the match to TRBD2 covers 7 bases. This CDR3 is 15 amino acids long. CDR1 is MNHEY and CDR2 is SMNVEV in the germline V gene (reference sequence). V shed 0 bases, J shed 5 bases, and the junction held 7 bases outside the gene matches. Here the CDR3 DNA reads TGTGCCAGCAGTTTATCCCCGCGGGGGAGCCACGAGCAGTACTTC. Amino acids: CASSLSPRGSHEQYF.

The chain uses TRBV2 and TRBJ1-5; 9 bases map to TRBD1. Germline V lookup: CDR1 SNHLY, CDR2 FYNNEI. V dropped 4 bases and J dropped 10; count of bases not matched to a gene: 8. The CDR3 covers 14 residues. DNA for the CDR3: TGTGCCAGCAGTGGGACAGGGGAGAAGAGACCCCAGCATTTT. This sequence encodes CASSGTGEKRPQHF. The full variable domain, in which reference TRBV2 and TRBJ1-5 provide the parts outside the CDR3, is EPEVTQTPSHQVTQMGQEVILRCVPISNHLYFYWYRQILGQKVEFLVSFYNNEISEKSEIFDDQFSVERPDGSNFTLKIRSTKLEDSAMYFCASSGTGEKRPQHFGDGTRLSIL.

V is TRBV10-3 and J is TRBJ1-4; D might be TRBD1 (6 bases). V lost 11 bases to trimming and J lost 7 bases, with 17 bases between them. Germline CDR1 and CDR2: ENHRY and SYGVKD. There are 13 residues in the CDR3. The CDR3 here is CAGSGGRGEKLFF. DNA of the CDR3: TGTGCCGGCAGTGGGGGGCGCGGTGAAAAACTGTTTTTT.